One T cell receptor beta chain is described in this entry. The antigen this receptor binds is unknown. Base quality data are lacking; no much larger clone is found one base away. Whole blood was collected in K2EDTA tubes by collaborating institutions according to the institutions' own protocols. For TCRbeta analysis, collaborators shipped samples in one of three forms: frozen whole blood, isolated PBMCs, or DNA extracted from either of those sample types. The entry originates in a study of blood T cell repertoires in COVID-19 (dated by TCRdb to the early 2020s). Concerning the study at large: The collaborator samples originated in the United States, Italy and Spain and spanned the acute and convalescent phases of COVID-19. The prospective study material was composed of cDNA or gDNA derived from T cells, B-cell-depleted T cells, or PBMCs. The dataset comprised deeply sampled blood TCRbeta repertoires from subjects exposed to, actively infected with, or recovered from COVID-19. The repertoires were made available in a free public database intended to serve as a resource for research on the immune response to SARS-CoV-2. Samples were obtained from the ongoing ImmuneRACE study (first 160 participants) and from over 1,000 subjects provided by 6 global collaborators. The sample metadata nearly always contained a de-identified subject ID, COVID-19 status, age in years and sex. HLA class I and class II types, where available, came from metadata supplied by the sample provider rather than from assay-based typing. Results the study describes overall, beyond this receptor: How much clinical and demographic metadata was included differed by source and by participant, and the metadata was provided uncurated.

TCRbeta CDR3 regions were amplified from genomic DNA using the immunoSEQ Assay, a bias-controlled multiplex PCR. Per the authors' processing: Nucleated cell counts per sample were estimated from amplification of reference gene primers within the assay. Sequence reads were collapsed and filtered to measure the absolute abundance of every unique TCRbeta CDR3 rearrangement. Productive Simpson clonality was computed per sample as the square root of Simpson's diversity index over productive rearrangements. TCRdb provides this immuneACCESS table in a form limited to in-frame rearrangements. Some clones are lacking; in checked studies, under half of them reflect an unresolved V gene, and why the rest are absent is not known. V and J calls and clone size follow that table, whereas D and trimming were derived from the DNA. The sample data list approximately 320,000 clones, and 75% to 85% of these were observed just once. Jointly, the top ten make up roughly 7.8% of the sample.

Trimming removed 3 bases from V and 7 bases from J, leaving 16 bases between the germline ends. Counted from cysteine to phenylalanine, this CDR3 has 15 amino acids. Only the CDR3 region is kept as DNA, spanning 45 bases read in frame from base 1. For CDR1 and CDR2, the germline V gene (reference sequence) lists DFQATT and SNEGSKA. Recombination connected TRBV20-1 to TRBJ1-6; the D gene is unclear. Sequencing was performed on peripheral blood. The source is a human donor in a cohort sampled during active COVID-19. CDR3 region: CSASGGQDQNSPLHF. At the DNA level, the sequence is TGCAGTGCTAGTGGAGGGCAGGACCAAAATTCACCCCTCCACTTT.